A selection of T cell receptor beta chains follows, all from one sample in a study of blood T cell repertoires in COVID-19. The method was immunoSEQ multiplex PCR; TCRdb's version includes in-frame clones alone and lacks a portion of them. The profile shows approximately 200,000 clones, around 94% of them singletons. Sequenced: peripheral blood. The receptor source for this set is a man aged 25 to 40 with COVID-19, enrolled during active disease. Both conserved end residues are part of each CDR3. A D gene is named only where the DNA matches it firmly. Only some rows state a clone size, as once, few, many or a class for expanded clones.

-,TRBJ1-4,16,-,TRBV5-4,CASSLSGEGRNEKLFF,TGTGCCAGCAGCTTGTCAGGGGAGGGGCGTAATGAAAAACTGTTTTTT
TRBD2,TRBJ2-3,14,-,TRBV27,CASSSSGGADTQYF,TGTGCCAGCAGTTCTAGCGGGGGTGCAGATACGCAGTATTTT
-,TRBJ1-1,14,-,TRBV4-1,CASSQGASGPEAFF,TGCGCCAGCAGCCAAGGCGCCAGTGGGCCTGAAGCTTTCTTT
-,TRBJ1-6,15,once,TRBV3-1/TRBV3-2,CASSQVFSGDSPLHF,TGTGCCAGCAGCCAAGTATTCTCCGGGGATTCACCCCTCCACTTT
-,TRBJ1-1,13,-,TRBV5-1,CAGKQGLNTEAFF,TGCGCCGGTAAACAGGGCCTGAACACTGAAGCTTTCTTT
-,TRBJ1-4,16,-,TRBV4-1,CASSQEREGGKEKLFF,TGCGCCAGCAGCCAAGAGCGCGAGGGGGGGAAAGAAAAACTGTTTTTT
TRBD1,TRBJ2-7,14,-,TRBV5-4,CASSSQGEQYEQYF,TGTGCCAGCAGCTCGCAGGGGGAACAGTACGAGCAGTACTTC
TRBD1,TRBJ1-2,14,-,TRBV3-1/TRBV3-2,CASSPTGGRYGYTF,TGTGCCAGCAGCCCCACAGGGGGTCGATATGGCTACACCTTC
TRBD1,TRBJ1-1,15,-,TRBV11-2,CASSQLQGAVAEAFF,TGTGCCAGCAGCCAACTACAGGGGGCGGTCGCTGAAGCTTTCTTT
-,TRBJ2-2,16,-,TRBV12-5,CASGLLSGRNTGELFF,TGTGCTAGTGGTCTTCTCTCCGGGAGGAACACCGGGGAGCTGTTTTTT
TRBD1,TRBJ2-5,16,-,TRBV19,CASGQGGTLGYETQYF,TGTGCCAGTGGACAGGGGGGTACACTCGGCTATGAGACCCAGTACTTC
-,TRBJ1-6,17,-,TRBV4-1,CASSQEGTSSIGSPLHF,TGCGCCAGCAGCCAAGAAGGGACTTCAAGTATCGGTTCACCCCTCCACTTT
TRBD1,TRBJ1-1,14,-,TRBV3-1/TRBV3-2,CASTARGRETEAFF,TGTGCCAGCACAGCCAGGGGGCGAGAGACTGAAGCTTTCTTT
TRBD2,TRBJ2-3,14,-,TRBV29-1,CSALAGGRTDTQYF,TGCAGCGCACTAGCGGGGGGGCGTACAGATACGCAGTATTTT
-,TRBJ1-6,14,-,TRBV30,CAWSVGGEGSPLHF,TGTGCCTGGAGTGTAGGGGGGGAGGGATCACCCCTCCACTTT
-,TRBJ2-5,14,-,TRBV30,CAWSYGRAGETQYF,TGTGCCTGGAGTTATGGCAGGGCAGGGGAGACCCAGTACTTC
-,TRBJ1-2,13,-,TRBV7-7,CASPGGRSYGYTF,TGTGCCAGCCCCGGGGGGCGAAGCTATGGCTACACCTTC
TRBD1,TRBJ1-1,12,-,TRBV30,CAWRQGARGAFF,TGTGCCTGGAGACAGGGGGCGCGGGGAGCTTTCTTT
-,TRBJ1-2,14,-,TRBV21-1,CASSKGGTGNGYTF,TGTGCCAGCAGCAAAGGGGGGACAGGGAATGGCTACACCTTC
-,TRBJ1-1,15,-,TRBV25-1,CASSGSTRLNTEAFF,TGTGCCAGCAGTGGATCGACAAGATTGAACACTGAAGCTTTCTTT
TRBD1,TRBJ1-2,13,-,TRBV28,CASSRGRDYGYTF,TGTGCCAGCAGTAGGGGGCGCGACTATGGCTACACCTTC
TRBD1,TRBJ1-6,17,once,TRBV19,CASSRQGIMYSNSPLHF,TGTGCCAGTAGCAGACAGGGCATCATGTATTCTAATTCACCCCTCCACTTT
TRBD2,TRBJ2-7,14,-,TRBV19,CASSGSGGALEQYF,TGTGCCAGTAGTGGGAGCGGGGGGGCCCTCGAGCAGTACTTC
-,TRBJ2-5,13,-,TRBV18,CASSPGLEETQYF,TGTGCCAGCTCACCAGGTCTAGAAGAGACCCAGTACTTC
-,TRBJ1-4,15,-,TRBV2,CASSESGTGNEKLFF,TGTGCCAGCAGTGAATCAGGGACTGGAAATGAAAAACTGTTTTTT
-,TRBJ2-2,16,-,TRBV25-1,CASSESPGSNTGELFF,TGTGCCAGCAGTGAATCCCCAGGGTCGAACACCGGGGAGCTGTTTTTT
-,TRBJ2-5,16,once,TRBV9,CASSVVGAGDQETQYF,TGTGCCAGCAGCGTAGTGGGGGCGGGGGACCAAGAGACCCAGTACTTC
-,TRBJ2-1,13,-,TRBV10-2,CASNWGAVDEQFF,TGCGCCAGCAACTGGGGAGCTGTGGATGAGCAGTTCTTC
TRBD1,TRBJ1-2,14,once,TRBV10-3,CAISETGGRYGYTF,TGTGCCATCAGTGAAACAGGGGGCCGATATGGCTACACCTTC
TRBD1,TRBJ1-2,16,-,TRBV5-4,CASSLGWDRGVYGYTF,TGTGCCAGCAGCTTGGGTTGGGACAGGGGCGTCTATGGCTACACCTTC
TRBD1,TRBJ2-5,15,-,TRBV27,CASSLWADRGRTQYF,TGTGCCAGCAGTTTATGGGCAGACAGGGGGCGTACCCAGTACTTC
-,TRBJ1-5,14,-,TRBV11-2,CASSPRYGDQPQHF,TGTGCCAGCAGCCCCAGGTACGGGGATCAGCCCCAGCATTTT
TRBD2,TRBJ2-5,15,-,TRBV11-2,CASRRLAGVVETQYF,TGTGCCAGCAGACGACTAGCGGGGGTCGTCGAGACCCAGTACTTC
-,TRBJ1-6,17,-,TRBV7-6,CASSLVGGDGSNSPLHF,TGTGCCAGCAGCTTAGTAGGGGGGGACGGCTCTAATTCACCCCTCCACTTT
-,TRBJ1-1,14,-,TRBV19,CASSKGSPATEAFF,TGTGCCAGTAGTAAAGGGAGTCCCGCGACTGAAGCTTTCTTT
-,TRBJ1-2,14,-,TRBV6-1,CASSEWQLAYGYTF,TGTGCCAGCAGTGAATGGCAGTTAGCCTATGGCTACACCTTC
-,TRBJ1-1,13,-,TRBV5-1,CASSLRGDTEAFF,TGCGCCAGCAGCTTGCGGGGGGACACTGAAGCTTTCTTT
-,TRBJ2-2,19,-,TRBV6-2/TRBV6-3,CASSYSMAGAPPNTGELFF,TGTGCCAGCAGTTACTCGATGGCAGGGGCCCCTCCGAACACCGGGGAGCTGTTTTTT
-,TRBJ1-2,14,-,TRBV6-2/TRBV6-3,CASSRVGVGYGYTF,TGTGCCAGCAGTCGCGTGGGAGTTGGGTATGGCTACACCTTC
TRBD1,TRBJ1-2,14,once,TRBV6-5,CASSFQQGGEGYTF,TGTGCCAGCAGTTTTCAACAGGGGGGTGAGGGCTACACCTTC
-,TRBJ2-7,12,-,TRBV7-2,CASSRQNYEQYF,TGTGCCAGCAGTAGACAGAACTACGAGCAGTACTTC
-,TRBJ2-5,13,-,TRBV29-1,CSVEVRGGETQYF,TGCAGCGTTGAAGTGAGGGGGGGAGAGACCCAGTACTTC
-,TRBJ1-1,11,few,TRBV20-1,CSAEDRLEAFF,TGCAGTGCTGAGGACAGACTTGAAGCTTTCTTT
-,TRBJ1-1,14,-,TRBV6-5,CASSSSAGGTEAFF,-
TRBD1,TRBJ1-2,13,-,TRBV2,CASLRDRDYGYTF,TGTGCCAGCCTCCGGGACAGGGACTATGGCTACACCTTC
TRBD1,TRBJ1-1,15,-,TRBV10-1,CASSDSTTGDTEAFF,TGCGCCAGCAGTGATTCGACCACAGGGGACACTGAAGCTTTCTTT
-,TRBJ1-1,12,-,TRBV2,CAGMGGDTEAFF,TGTGCCGGAATGGGGGGAGACACTGAAGCTTTCTTT
TRBD1,TRBJ1-6,15,-,TRBV19,CASNRDREMNSPLHF,TGTGCCAGCAATCGGGACAGGGAAATGAATTCACCCCTCCACTTT
-,TRBJ1-1,15,-,TRBV3-1/TRBV3-2,CASSQEGGGPPEAFF,TGTGCCAGCAGCCAAGAGGGGGGGGGTCCCCCTGAAGCTTTCTTT